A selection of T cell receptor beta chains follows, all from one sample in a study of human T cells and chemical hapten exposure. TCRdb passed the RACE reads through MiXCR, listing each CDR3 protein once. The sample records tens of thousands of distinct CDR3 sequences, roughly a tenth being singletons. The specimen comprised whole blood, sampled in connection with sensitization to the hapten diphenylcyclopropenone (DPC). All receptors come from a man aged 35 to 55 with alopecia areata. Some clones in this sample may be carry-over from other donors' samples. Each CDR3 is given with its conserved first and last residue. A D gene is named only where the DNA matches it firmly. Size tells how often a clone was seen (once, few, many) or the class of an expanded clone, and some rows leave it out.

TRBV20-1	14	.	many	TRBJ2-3	TGCAGTGCTTATCACAGGGCGGGCACAGATACGCAGTATTTT	CSAYHRAGTDTQYF
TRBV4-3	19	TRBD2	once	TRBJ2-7	TGCGCCAGCAGCCAAAACGCCGGGACTAGCGGGAGTTCGTCCTACGAGCAGTACTTC	CASSQNAGTSGSSSYEQYF
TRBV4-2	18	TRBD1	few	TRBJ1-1	TGTGCCAGCAGCCAAGGAATAGCCCGGGACAGATTGGACGGTGAAGCTTTCTTT	CASSQGIARDRLDGEAFF
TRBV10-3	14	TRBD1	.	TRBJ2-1	TGTGCCATCAGGCGGACAGGGGGCCAAGATGAGCAGTTCTTC	CAIRRTGGQDEQFF
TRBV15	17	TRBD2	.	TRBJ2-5	TGTGCCACCAGCAGGGCTCCACTAGCGGGAGCCCCCGAGACCCAGTACTTC	CATSRAPLAGAPETQYF
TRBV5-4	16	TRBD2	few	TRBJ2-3	TGTGCCAGCAGCTTGGATGTGGGAGGGAGCACAGATACGCAGTATTTT	CASSLDVGGSTDTQYF
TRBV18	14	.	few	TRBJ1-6	TGTGCCAGCTCACCTTCGACAGGAGATTCACCCCTCCACTTT	CASSPSTGDSPLHF
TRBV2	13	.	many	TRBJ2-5	TGTGCCAGCAGCGGTACAGCTCAAGAGACCCAGTACTTC	CASSGTAQETQYF
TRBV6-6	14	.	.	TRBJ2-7	TGTGCCAGCACCCCACTGGGTGGTGGAGGCGAGCAGTACTTC	CASTPLGGGGEQYF
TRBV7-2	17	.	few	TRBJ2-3	TGTGCCAGCAGCTTAGCGCCGAGGGGGGCCGGATCGGATACGCAGTATTTT	CASSLAPRGAGSDTQYF
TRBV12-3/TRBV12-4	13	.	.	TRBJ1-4	TGTGCCAGCAGACAGGGAGCTAATGAAAAACTGTTTTTT	CASRQGANEKLFF
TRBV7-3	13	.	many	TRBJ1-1	TGTGCCAGCAGCGCGCAGGGAAACACTGAAGCTTTCTTT	CASSAQGNTEAFF
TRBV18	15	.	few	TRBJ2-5	TGTGCCAGCTCACCGCTACCTCGACTTGGGGAGACCCAGTACTTC	CASSPLPRLGETQYF
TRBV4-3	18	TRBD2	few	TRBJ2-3	TGCGCCAGCAGCCAAGATCTGGGACTAGCGGGAGAGACAGATACGCAGTATTTT	CASSQDLGLAGETDTQYF
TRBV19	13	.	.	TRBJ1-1	TGTGCCAGTAGTAGGTGGAGGAACACTGAAGCTTTCTTT	CASSRWRNTEAFF
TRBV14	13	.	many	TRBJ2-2	TGTGCCAGCAGCCAATTCTTAGCCGGGGAGCTGTTTTTT	CASSQFLAGELFF
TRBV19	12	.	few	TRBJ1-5	TGTGCCAGTAGTTTCCACGGTCAGCCCCAGCATTTT	CASSFHGQPQHF
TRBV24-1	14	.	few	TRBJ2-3	TGTGCCACCAGTGAGCGACTAGTCGCAGATACGCAGTATTTT	CATSERLVADTQYF
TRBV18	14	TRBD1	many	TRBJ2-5	TGTGCCAGCTCACTCGACAGGGGACAAGAGACCCAGTACTTC	CASSLDRGQETQYF
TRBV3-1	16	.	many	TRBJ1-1	TGTGCCAGCAGCCAAGACTTGGGGCATTTGAACACTGAAGCTTTCTTT	CASSQDLGHLNTEAFF
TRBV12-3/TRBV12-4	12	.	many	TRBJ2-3	TGTGCCAGCCAACAGATGACAGATACGCAGTATTTT	CASQQMTDTQYF
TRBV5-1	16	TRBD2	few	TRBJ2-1	TGCGCCAGTTCTGGGGCGGGGGGACTAATAGACAATGAGCAGTTCTTC	CASSGAGGLIDNEQFF
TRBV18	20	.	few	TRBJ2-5	TGTGCCAGCTCACCACACACCCGCACCGCAGCTTTTAACCCGAAAGAGACCCAGTACTTC	CASSPHTRTAAFNPKETQYF
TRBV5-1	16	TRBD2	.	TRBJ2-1	TGCGCCAGCCGCCCGGAACTAGCGGGAGTCTCGAATGAGCAGTTCTTC	CASRPELAGVSNEQFF
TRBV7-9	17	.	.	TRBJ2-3	TGTGCCAGCAGCCCCCCTCCTTTGGGGGTTGACACAGATACGCAGTATTTT	CASSPPPLGVDTDTQYF